Sequencing of this T cell receptor (beta chain) was carried out in a study of OX40 agonist ivuxolimab in advanced cancers. Sequencing used immunoSEQ multiplex PCR; TCRdb keeps in-frame clones, though not all of them. The sample consists of under 60,000 clones, 70% to 90% of them appearing once. The CDR3 extends over 15 amino acids. V lost 4 bases and J 1 base, leaving 12 bases between the germline ends. Germline V gene sequence: CDR1 SGHNT, CDR2 YYREEE (reference sequence). The J gene is TRBJ2-1, the V gene TRBV5-4, with D perhaps TRBD1 or TRBD2 (5 bases each). This clonotype was sampled from an adult with an advanced solid tumor such as melanoma, head and neck, liver or kidney cancer. The sample consisted of CD4+ or CD8+ T cells sorted from blood, taken in a trial of the OX40 agonist ivuxolimab. CDR3 nucleotides: TGTGCCAGCAGCCGGGACGCTACTTCCTACAATGAGCAGTTCTTC. Protein sequence: CASSRDATSYNEQFF.